The clone carrying this TCR beta chain occurred once. The treatment was: some 19 received Ad26.COV2.S at low or high dose, single or two shots; roughly five received placebo; per-sample allocation not given. The study sampled participants on day 63 after the first vaccine or placebo injection. These data originate in a study of Ad26.COV2.S vaccination and SARS-CoV-2 variants. Germline assignment: CDR1 MNHEY and CDR2 SMNVEV (reference sequence). The CDR3 has 15 amino acids. With 2 bases removed from V and 7 bases from J, the gap between germline ends came to 17 bases. The data were produced by immunoSEQ multiplex PCR, yet TCRdb's version contains in-frame clones alone and is incomplete. The sample yields roughly 680,000 clones, about 90% seen once.

The chain uses TRBV27 and TRBJ1-1; D might be TRBD1 (6 bases). The source was peripheral blood, collected in a trial of Ad26.COV2.S vaccine versus placebo. This sequence was found in a person between 18 and 65 years old who received the Ad26.COV2.S COVID-19 vaccine or a placebo. The CDR3 loop reads CASSLLYPGTLEAFF. CDR3 bases: TGTGCCAGCAGTTTACTGTACCCCGGGACACTTGAAGCTTTCTTT.